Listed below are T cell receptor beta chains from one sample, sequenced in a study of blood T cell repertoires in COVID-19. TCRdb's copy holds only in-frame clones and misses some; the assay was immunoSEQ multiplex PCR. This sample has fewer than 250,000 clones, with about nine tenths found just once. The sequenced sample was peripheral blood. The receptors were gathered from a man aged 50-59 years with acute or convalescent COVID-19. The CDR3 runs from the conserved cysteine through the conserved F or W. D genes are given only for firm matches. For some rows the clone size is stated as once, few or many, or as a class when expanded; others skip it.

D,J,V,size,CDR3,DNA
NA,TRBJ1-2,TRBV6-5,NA,CASSSGSFYGYTF,TGTGCCAGCAGTTCAGGAAGCTTCTATGGCTACACCTTC
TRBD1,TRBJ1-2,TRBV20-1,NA,CSASKGTGRNYGYTF,TGCAGTGCTAGTAAGGGGACAGGAAGAAACTATGGCTACACCTTC
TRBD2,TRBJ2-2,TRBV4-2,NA,CASSQGPWTGEGTGELFF,TGTGCCAGCAGCCAAGGCCCCTGGACGGGGGAGGGCACCGGGGAGCTGTTTTTT
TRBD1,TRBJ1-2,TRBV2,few,CASSRTGIGYGYTF,TGTGCCAGCAGTCGGACAGGGATTGGGTATGGCTACACCTTC
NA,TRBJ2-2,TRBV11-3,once,CASSPRGPANTGELFF,TGTGCCAGCAGCCCCCGCGGGCCTGCGAACACCGGGGAGCTGTTTTTT
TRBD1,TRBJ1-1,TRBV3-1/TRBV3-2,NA,CASSLRDRGNTEAFF,TGTGCCAGCAGCCTCCGGGACAGGGGGAACACTGAAGCTTTCTTT
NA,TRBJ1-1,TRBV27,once,CASRISEGAEAFF,TGTGCCAGCAGGATTAGCGAGGGAGCTGAAGCTTTCTTT
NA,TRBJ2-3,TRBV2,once,CASRRGSTDTQYF,TGTGCCAGCAGAAGAGGTAGCACAGATACGCAGTATTTT
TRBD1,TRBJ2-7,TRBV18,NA,CASSPGDRAYEQYF,TGTGCCAGCTCACCAGGGGACAGGGCCTACGAGCAGTACTTC
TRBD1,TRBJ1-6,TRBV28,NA,CASRGQSSYNSPLHF,TGTGCCAGCCGGGGACAGAGCTCCTATAATTCACCCCTCCACTTT
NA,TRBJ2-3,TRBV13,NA,CASSLALSVGTDTQYF,TGTGCCAGCAGCTTAGCCCTTAGTGTCGGCACAGATACGCAGTATTTT
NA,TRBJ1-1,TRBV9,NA,CASSAPPGNTEAFF,TGTGCCAGCAGCGCCCCCCCGGGGAACACTGAAGCTTTCTTT
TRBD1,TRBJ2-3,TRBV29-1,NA,CSVVGRTGWTDTQYF,TGCAGCGTTGTGGGCCGGACAGGGTGGACAGATACGCAGTATTTT